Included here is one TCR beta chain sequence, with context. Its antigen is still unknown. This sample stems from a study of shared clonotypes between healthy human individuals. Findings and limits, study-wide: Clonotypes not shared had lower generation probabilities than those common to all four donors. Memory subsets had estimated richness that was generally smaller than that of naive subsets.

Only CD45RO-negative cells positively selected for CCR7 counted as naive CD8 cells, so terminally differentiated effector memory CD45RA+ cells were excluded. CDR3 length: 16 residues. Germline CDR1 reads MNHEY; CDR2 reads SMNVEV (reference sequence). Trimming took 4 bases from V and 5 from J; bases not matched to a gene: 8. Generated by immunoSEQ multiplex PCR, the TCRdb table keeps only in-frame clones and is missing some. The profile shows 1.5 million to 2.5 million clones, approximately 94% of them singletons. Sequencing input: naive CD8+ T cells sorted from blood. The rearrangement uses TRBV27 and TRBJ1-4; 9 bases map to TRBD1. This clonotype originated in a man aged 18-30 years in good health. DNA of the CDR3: TGTGCCAGCAGTTCCCTCCCCGGGACAGGGAATGAAAAACTGTTTTTT. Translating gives CASSSLPGTGNEKLFF.